The 8 T cell receptor beta chains reported below all come from one sample, sequenced in a study of brain T cells in children with intractable seizures. Generated by immunoSEQ multiplex PCR, the TCRdb table keeps only in-frame clones and is missing some. The sample has tens of thousands of clones; over 75% are singletons. Sequencing was performed on peripheral blood, taken at surgery. The receptors stem from a girl aged 2-10 years with tuberous sclerosis and intractable seizures.

This clone was recorded once. The genes are TRBV3-1 (or the pseudogene TRBV3-2) and TRBJ1-4; possible D gene TRBD1, 5 bases. CDR3 length: 11 amino acids. CDR1 is LGHDT, CDR2 YNNKEL, per germline (reference sequence). V lost 10 bases to trimming and J lost 8 bases, with 11 bases between them. The CDR3 region is CATAGLEKLFF. In nucleotides, the CDR3 is TGTGCCACCGCGGGACTGGAAAAACTGTTTTTT.

This chain joins TRBV24-1 and TRBJ1-5; unclear D gene. Trimming stripped 6 bases from V and 4 bases from J, with 6 bases between. CDR1 is KGHDR, CDR2 SFDVKD, per germline. This CDR3 has 12 amino acids. CDR3 DNA sequence: TGTGCCACCAGTACGGGAAATCAGCCCCAGCATTTT. Residues: CATSTGNQPQHF.

The chain recombines TRBV6-5 with TRBJ1-1; the D is unclear. Germline CDR1 MNHEY, CDR2 SVGAGI. The CDR3 runs 13 residues. Trimming shortened V by 2 bases and J by 7 bases, and 11 bases separated the two germline ends. CDR3 coding DNA: TGTGCCAGCAGTTACACTCCGTTGGGTGAAGCTTTCTTT. It yields the protein CASSYTPLGEAFF.

This chain connects TRBV14 to TRBJ1-1; 8 nucleotides line up with TRBD1. Germline V gives CDR1 SGHDN, CDR2 FVKESK. The CDR3 sequence is 15 residues long. Germline trimming cut 4 bases from V and 6 bases from J; bases unmatched to any gene: 10. The CDR3 is CASSPRQGMSAEAFF. In nucleotides, the CDR3 is TGTGCCAGCAGCCCGCGACAGGGGATGAGCGCTGAAGCTTTCTTT.

J is TRBJ2-5 and V is TRBV5-1; 9 bases align to TRBD1. CDR1 is SGHRS and CDR2 is YFSETQ in the germline V gene. The CDR3 is 14 residues long. V was pared by 4 bases and J by 6 bases, with 7 bases of the junction left unmatched. For the CDR3, the DNA is TGCGCCAGCAGCCCCGACAGGGGGTGGAAGACCCAGTACTTC. Amino acid sequence: CASSPDRGWKTQYF.

In the case of this clone: A read error may account for a junction end that differs from germline. Distinct nucleotide sequences in the sample also encode this CDR3. This chain joins TRBV10-1 and TRBJ2-7; D gene ambiguous. This CDR3 is 13 amino acids long. Germline V CDR1 and CDR2: WNHNN, SYGVQD (reference sequence). CDR3 nucleotide sequence: TGCGCCAGCAGTGAACACATTTATTACGAGCAGTATTTC. This translates into CASSEHIYYEQYF.

This clone was seen a single time. The J gene is TRBJ1-2, the V gene TRBV5-8, with D possibly being TRBD1 (6 bases). Germline V gene sequence: CDR1 SGHTS, CDR2 YDEGEE. The CDR3 covers 14 residues. V shed 4 bases and J shed 6 bases, with 16 bases lying between them. The DNA for the CDR3 is TGTGCCAGCAGCCGCATACGGGGGGCCGATGGCTACACCTTC. Translation: CASSRIRGADGYTF. Full variable domain (outside the CDR3, taken from reference TRBV5-8 and TRBJ1-2): EAGVTQSPTHLIKTRGQQATLRCSPISGHTSVYWYQQALGLGLQFLLWYDEGEERNRGNFPPRFSGRQFPNYSSELNVNALELEDSALYLCASSRIRGADGYTFGSGTRLTVV.

The chain uses TRBV6-5 and TRBJ2-1; tentatively, D is TRBD2 (5 bases). With 0 bases removed from V and 5 bases from J, the gap between germline ends came to 11 bases. CDR1 and CDR2 (germline): MNHEY, SVGAGI. CDR3 length: 15 amino acids. The CDR3 coding sequence is TGTGCCAGCAGTTACTCGAGGAGACTACACAATGAGCAGTTCTTC. Its protein is CASSYSRRLHNEQFF.